This TCR beta chain is drawn from a study of tumour-infiltrating T cells in Burkitt lymphoma. Using immunoSEQ multiplex PCR, the repertoire was profiled, and TCRdb retains in-frame clones only, with some absent. The table includes about 2,500 clones, roughly 88% detected once. V dropped 3 bases and J dropped 6; count of bases not matched to a gene: 7. The germline gives CDR1 SGHTA, CDR2 FQGNSA. The CDR3 consists of 15 residues. Sequenced: tumor tissue. The chain uses TRBV7-2 and TRBJ2-3; 9 positions match TRBD1. The TCR comes from a human donor with diffuse large B-cell lymphoma. For the CDR3, the DNA is TGTGCCAGCAGCTTCCGGACAGGGGCGCGGGATACGCAGTATTTT. This encodes CASSFRTGARDTQYF.